One sample yielded the 5 T cell receptor beta chains listed below, sequenced in a study of blood T cell repertoires in COVID-19. Data came from immunoSEQ multiplex PCR; TCRdb stores just in-frame clones and leaves some out. The table records about 130,000 clones, 75% to 85% of them present only once. Sample: peripheral blood. Receptors originate from a woman aged 70-85 years with COVID-19, enrolled during active disease.

The chain uses TRBV19 and TRBJ1-2; D unresolved. The length of the CDR3 is 17 residues. Germline V gene lookup returns CDR1 LNHDA and CDR2 SQIVND (reference sequence). V dropped 2 bases and J dropped 4 bases, with 20 bases sitting between them. The CDR3 bases are TGTGCCAGTAGTATAACTTGGTCAAGTGAGGGCGGCTATGGCTACACCTTC. Translated, it gives CASSITWSSEGGYGYTF.

The chain employs TRBV2 and TRBJ1-5; 11 bases fit TRBD1. J was trimmed by 5 bases and V by 6 bases; bases with no gene match: 9. This CDR3 contains 16 residues. In germline, CDR1 is SNHLY, CDR2 FYNNEI. The CDR3 region has the DNA TGTGCCAGCAGGAGAATCGGACAGGGGGCGTATCAGCCCCAGCATTTT. It translates to CASRRIGQGAYQPQHF.

This chain links TRBV10-3 with TRBJ1-2; D is ambiguous. The CDR3 loop spans 15 amino acids. In germline, CDR1 is ENHRY, CDR2 SYGVKD. Trimming removed 5 bases from V and 7 bases from J, with 20 bases in between. The CDR3 coding sequence is TGTGCCATCAGTACCGGGAAAGAAACAGTCGGTGGCTACACCTTC. This codes for CAISTGKETVGGYTF.

The chain carries TRBV29-1 and TRBJ1-2; no clear D gene. Germline loops: CDR1 SQVTM, CDR2 ANQGSEA. The V gene lost 1 base and the J gene lost 6 bases, with 6 bases spanning the gap. CDR3 length equals 11 residues. DNA of the CDR3: TGCAGCGTTGAAGCCTTTAATGGCTACACCTTC. Protein product: CSVEAFNGYTF.

This chain joins TRBV28 and TRBJ1-4; D unclear. CDR3 length: 13 residues. V was clipped by 6 bases and J by 8 bases, with 13 bases between them. Germline assignment: CDR1 MDHEN and CDR2 SYDVKM. The CDR3 reads CASRASGVEKLFF. In nucleotides, the CDR3 is TGTGCCAGCAGAGCCTCCGGGGTGGAAAAACTGTTTTTT.